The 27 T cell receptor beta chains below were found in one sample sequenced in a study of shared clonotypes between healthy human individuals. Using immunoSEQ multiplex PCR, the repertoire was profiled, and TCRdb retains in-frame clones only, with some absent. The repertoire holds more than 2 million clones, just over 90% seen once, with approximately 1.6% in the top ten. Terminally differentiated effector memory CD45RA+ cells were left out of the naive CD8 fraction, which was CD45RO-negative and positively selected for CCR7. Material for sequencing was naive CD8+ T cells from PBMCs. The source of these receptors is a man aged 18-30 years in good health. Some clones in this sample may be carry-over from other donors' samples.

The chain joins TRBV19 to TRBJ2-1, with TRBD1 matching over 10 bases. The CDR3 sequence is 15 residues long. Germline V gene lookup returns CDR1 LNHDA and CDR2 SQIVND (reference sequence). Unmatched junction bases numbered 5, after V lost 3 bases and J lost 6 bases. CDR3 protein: CASSIQGQGVNEQFF. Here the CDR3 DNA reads TGTGCCAGTAGTATTCAAGGACAGGGGGTCAATGAGCAGTTCTTC.

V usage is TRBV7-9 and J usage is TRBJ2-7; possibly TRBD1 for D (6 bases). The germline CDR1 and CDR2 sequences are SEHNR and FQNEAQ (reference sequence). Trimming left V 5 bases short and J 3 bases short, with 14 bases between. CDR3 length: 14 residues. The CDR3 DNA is TGTGCCAGCAGCCGCACAGGGAAGGGCTACGAGCAGTACTTC. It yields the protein CASSRTGKGYEQYF. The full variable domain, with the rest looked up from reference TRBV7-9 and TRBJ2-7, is DTGVSQNPRHKITKRGQNVTFRCDPISEHNRLYWYRQTLGQGPEFLTYFQNEAQLEKSRLLSDRFSAERPKGSFSTLEIQRTEQGDSAMYLCASSRTGKGYEQYFGPGTRLTVT.

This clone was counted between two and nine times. Written as DNA, the CDR3 is TGTGCCAGTAGTATAGATGCGGAATTTAACACTGAAGCTTTCTTT. Translation: CASSIDAEFNTEAFF. The rearrangement uses TRBV19 and TRBJ1-1; no clear D. Trimming took off 0 bases at V and 2 bases at J, with 10 bases between the two ends. The CDR3 covers 15 residues. Looked up from germline, CDR1 is LNHDA and CDR2 is SQIVND (reference sequence).

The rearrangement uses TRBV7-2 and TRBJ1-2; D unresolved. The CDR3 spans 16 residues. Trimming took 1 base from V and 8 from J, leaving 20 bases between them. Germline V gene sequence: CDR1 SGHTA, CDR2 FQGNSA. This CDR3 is CASSLDITGHPWGYTF. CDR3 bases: TGTGCCAGCAGCTTAGACATTACGGGTCACCCCTGGGGCTACACCTTC.

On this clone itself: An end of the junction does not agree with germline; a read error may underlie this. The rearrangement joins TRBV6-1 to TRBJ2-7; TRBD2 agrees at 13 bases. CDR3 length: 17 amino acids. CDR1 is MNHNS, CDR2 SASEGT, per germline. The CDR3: CAISERDGTSGTYEQYF. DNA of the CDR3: TGTGCCATCAGTGAAAGAGACGGGACTAGCGGGACCTACGAGCAGTACTTC.

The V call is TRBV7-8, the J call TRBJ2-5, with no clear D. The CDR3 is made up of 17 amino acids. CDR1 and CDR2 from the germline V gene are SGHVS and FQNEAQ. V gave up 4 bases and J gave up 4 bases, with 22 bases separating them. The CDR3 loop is CASSSTSSIIPTETQYF. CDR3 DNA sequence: TGTGCCAGCAGCTCAACGTCGTCGATAATCCCAACAGAGACCCAGTACTTC.

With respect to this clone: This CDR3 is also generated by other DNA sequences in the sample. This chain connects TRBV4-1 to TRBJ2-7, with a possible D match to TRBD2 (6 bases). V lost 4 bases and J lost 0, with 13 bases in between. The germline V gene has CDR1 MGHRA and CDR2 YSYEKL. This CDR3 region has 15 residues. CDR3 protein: CASSPSGTPSYEQYF. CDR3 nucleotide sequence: TGCGCCAGCAGCCCCTCTGGGACTCCCTCCTACGAGCAGTACTTC.

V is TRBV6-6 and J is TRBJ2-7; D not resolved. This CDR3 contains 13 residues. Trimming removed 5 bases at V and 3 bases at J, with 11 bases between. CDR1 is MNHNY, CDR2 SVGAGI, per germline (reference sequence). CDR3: CASSLQEVYEQYF. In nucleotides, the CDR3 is TGTGCCAGCAGTCTGCAGGAAGTCTACGAGCAGTACTTC.

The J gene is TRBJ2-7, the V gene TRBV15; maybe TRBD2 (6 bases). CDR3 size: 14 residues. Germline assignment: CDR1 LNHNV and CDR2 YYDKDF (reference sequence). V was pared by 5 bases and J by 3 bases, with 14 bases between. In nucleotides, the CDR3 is TGTGCCACCAGCCCAAGCGGGCGGGACTACGAGCAGTACTTC. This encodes CATSPSGRDYEQYF.

Here the CDR3 DNA reads TGTGCCAGCACCCCGTCGGGGCCTGGAAACACCATATATTTT. Amino acids: CASTPSGPGNTIYF. This chain connects TRBV11-2 to TRBJ1-3; maybe TRBD1 (5 bases). The CDR3 extends over 14 amino acids. Germline loops: CDR1 SGHAT, CDR2 FQNNGV. Trimming stripped 7 bases from V and 2 bases from J, with 12 bases between.

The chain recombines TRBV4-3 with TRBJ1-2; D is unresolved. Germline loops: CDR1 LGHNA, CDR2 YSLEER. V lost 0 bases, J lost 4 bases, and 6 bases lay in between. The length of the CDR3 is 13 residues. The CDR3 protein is CASSQDHGYGYTF. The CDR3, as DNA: TGCGCCAGCAGCCAAGATCATGGCTATGGCTACACCTTC.

The CDR3 protein is CASSPRQGVRTGELFF. DNA of the CDR3: TGTGCCAGCAGCCCACGACAGGGGGTTAGAACCGGGGAGCTGTTTTTT. The chain uses TRBV9 and TRBJ2-2; 9 bases agree with TRBD1. V lost 4 bases and J lost 5; bases outside the gene matches: 9. CDR3 length equals 16 residues. Germline CDR1 is SGDLS and CDR2 is YYNGEE.

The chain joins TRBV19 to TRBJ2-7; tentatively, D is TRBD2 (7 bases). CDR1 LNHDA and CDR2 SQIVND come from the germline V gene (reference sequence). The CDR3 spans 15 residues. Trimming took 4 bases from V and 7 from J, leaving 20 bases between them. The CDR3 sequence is CASSTAGAPLVEQYF. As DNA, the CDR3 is TGTGCCAGTAGTACCGCGGGGGCCCCCCTGGTGGAGCAGTACTTC.

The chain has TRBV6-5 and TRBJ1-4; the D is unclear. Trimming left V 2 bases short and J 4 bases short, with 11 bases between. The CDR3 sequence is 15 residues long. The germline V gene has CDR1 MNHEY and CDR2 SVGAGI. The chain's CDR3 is CASSYGRVDNEKLFF. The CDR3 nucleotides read TGTGCCAGCAGTTACGGAAGAGTTGATAATGAAAAACTGTTTTTT.

This CDR3 is CASSWGLAGGYEQYF. Written as DNA, the CDR3 is TGTGCCAGTAGTTGGGGGCTAGCGGGTGGCTACGAGCAGTACTTC. The chain employs TRBV19 and TRBJ2-7; 8 nucleotides agree with TRBD2. Germline lookup yields CDR1 LNHDA and CDR2 SQIVND (reference sequence). The CDR3 contains 15 residues. The V and J ends lost 5 bases and 3 bases, in that order; junction bases with no gene match: 9.

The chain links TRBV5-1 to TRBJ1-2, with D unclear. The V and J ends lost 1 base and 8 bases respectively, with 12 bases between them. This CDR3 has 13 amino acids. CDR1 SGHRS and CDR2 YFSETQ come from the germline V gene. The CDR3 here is CASSLPGLDGYTF. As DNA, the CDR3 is TGCGCCAGCAGCTTGCCTGGGCTCGACGGCTACACCTTC.

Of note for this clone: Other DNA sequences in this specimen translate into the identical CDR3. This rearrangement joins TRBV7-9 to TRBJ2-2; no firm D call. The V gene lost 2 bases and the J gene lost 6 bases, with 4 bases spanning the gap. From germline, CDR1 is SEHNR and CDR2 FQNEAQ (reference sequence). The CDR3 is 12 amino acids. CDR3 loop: CASSLPPGELFF. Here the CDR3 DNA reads TGTGCCAGCAGCTTACCCCCCGGGGAGCTGTTTTTT.

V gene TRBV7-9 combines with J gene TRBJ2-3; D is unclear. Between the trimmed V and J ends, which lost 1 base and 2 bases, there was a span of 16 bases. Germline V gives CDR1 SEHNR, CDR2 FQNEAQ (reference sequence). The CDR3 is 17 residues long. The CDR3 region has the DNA TGTGCCAGCAGCTTAGTGGATAGGCTAAAGGACACAGATACGCAGTATTTT. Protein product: CASSLVDRLKDTDTQYF.

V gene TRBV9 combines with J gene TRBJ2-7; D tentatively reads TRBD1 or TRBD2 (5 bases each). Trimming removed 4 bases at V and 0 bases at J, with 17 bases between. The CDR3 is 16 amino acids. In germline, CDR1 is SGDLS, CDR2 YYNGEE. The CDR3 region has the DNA TGTGCCAGCAGCCCATCCGGGGCAGCCTACTCCTACGAGCAGTACTTC. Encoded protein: CASSPSGAAYSYEQYF.

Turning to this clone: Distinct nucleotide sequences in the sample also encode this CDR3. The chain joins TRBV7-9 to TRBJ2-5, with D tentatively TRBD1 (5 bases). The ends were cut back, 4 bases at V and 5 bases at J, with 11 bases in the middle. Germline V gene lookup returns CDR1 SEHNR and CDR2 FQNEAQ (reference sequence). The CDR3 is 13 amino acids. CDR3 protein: CASSSQGEETQYF. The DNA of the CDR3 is TGTGCCAGCAGCTCGCAGGGTGAGGAGACCCAGTACTTC. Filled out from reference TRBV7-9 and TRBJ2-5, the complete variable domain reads DTGVSQNPRHKITKRGQNVTFRCDPISEHNRLYWYRQTLGQGPEFLTYFQNEAQLEKSRLLSDRFSAERPKGSFSTLEIQRTEQGDSAMYLCASSSQGEETQYFGPGTRLLVL.

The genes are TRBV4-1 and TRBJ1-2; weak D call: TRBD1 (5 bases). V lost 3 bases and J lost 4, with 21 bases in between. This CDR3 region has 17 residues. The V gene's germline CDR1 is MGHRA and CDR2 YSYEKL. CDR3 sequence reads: CASSQEDSVRGSYGYTF. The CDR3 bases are TGCGCCAGCAGCCAGGAAGACAGCGTCAGAGGATCCTATGGCTACACCTTC.

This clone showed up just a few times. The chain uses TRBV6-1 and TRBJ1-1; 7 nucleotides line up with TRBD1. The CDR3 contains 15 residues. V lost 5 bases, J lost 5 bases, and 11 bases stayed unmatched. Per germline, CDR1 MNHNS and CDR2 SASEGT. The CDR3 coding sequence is TGTGCCAGCAGTTTAAGTCAGACAGGGTGGACTGAAGCTTTCTTT. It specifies CASSLSQTGWTEAFF.

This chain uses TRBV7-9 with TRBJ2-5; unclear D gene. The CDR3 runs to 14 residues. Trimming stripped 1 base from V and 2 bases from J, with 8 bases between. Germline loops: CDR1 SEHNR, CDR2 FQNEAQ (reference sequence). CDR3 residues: CASSLVEYQETQYF. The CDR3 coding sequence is TGTGCCAGCAGCTTAGTAGAGTATCAAGAGACCCAGTACTTC.

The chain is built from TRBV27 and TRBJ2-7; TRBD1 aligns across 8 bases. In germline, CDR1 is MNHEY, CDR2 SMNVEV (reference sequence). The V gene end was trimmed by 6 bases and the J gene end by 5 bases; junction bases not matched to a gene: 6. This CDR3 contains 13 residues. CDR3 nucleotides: TGTGCCAGCAGCACTTGGACAGGGAACGAGCAGTACTTC. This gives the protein CASSTWTGNEQYF.

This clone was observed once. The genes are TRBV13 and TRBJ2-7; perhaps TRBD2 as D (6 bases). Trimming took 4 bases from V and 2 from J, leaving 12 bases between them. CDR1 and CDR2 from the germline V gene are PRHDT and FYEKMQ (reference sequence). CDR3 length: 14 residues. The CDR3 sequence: CASSSPGLTYEQYF. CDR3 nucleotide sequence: TGTGCCAGCAGCTCCCCGGGACTGACCTACGAGCAGTACTTC.

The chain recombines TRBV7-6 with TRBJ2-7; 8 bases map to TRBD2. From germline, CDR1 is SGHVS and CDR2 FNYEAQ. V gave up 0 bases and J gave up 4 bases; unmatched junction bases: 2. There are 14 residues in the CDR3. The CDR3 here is CASSLARGDYEQYF. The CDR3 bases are TGTGCCAGCAGCTTAGCGCGGGGGGATTACGAGCAGTACTTC.

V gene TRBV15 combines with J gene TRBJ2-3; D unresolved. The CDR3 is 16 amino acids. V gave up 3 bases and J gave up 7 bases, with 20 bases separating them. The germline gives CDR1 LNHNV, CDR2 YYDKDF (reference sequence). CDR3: CATSSRPQMATNTQYF. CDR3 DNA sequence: TGTGCCACCAGCAGTCGACCCCAGATGGCGACAAATACGCAGTATTTT. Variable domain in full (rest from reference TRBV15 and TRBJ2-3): DAMVIQNPRYQVTQFGKPVTLSCSQTLNHNVMYWYQQKSSQAPKLLFHYYDKDFNNEADTPDNFQSRRPNTSFCFLDIRSPGLGDTAMYLCATSSRPQMATNTQYFGPGTRLTVL.